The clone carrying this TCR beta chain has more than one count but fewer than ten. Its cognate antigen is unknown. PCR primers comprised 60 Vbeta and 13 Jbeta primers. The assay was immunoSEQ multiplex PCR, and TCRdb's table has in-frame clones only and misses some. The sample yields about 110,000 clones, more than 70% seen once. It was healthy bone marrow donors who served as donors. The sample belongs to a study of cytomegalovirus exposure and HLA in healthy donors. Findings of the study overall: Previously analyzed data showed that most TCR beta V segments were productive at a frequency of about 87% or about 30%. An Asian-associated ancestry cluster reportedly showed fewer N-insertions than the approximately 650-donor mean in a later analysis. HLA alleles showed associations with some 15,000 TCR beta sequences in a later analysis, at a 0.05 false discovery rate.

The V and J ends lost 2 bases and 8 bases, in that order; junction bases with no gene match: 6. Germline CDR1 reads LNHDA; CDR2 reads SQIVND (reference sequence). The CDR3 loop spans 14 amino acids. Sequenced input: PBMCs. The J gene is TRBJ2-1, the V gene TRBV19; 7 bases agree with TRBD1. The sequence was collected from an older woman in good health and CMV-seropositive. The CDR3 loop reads CASSISTGNYEQFF. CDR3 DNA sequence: TGTGCCAGTAGTATATCGACAGGGAACTATGAGCAGTTCTTC. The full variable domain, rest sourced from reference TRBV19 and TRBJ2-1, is DGGITQSPKYLFRKEGQNVTLSCEQNLNHDAMYWYRQDPGQGLRLIYYSQIVNDFQKGDIAEGYSVSREKKESFPLTVTSAQKNPTAFYLCASSISTGNYEQFFGPGTRLTVL.